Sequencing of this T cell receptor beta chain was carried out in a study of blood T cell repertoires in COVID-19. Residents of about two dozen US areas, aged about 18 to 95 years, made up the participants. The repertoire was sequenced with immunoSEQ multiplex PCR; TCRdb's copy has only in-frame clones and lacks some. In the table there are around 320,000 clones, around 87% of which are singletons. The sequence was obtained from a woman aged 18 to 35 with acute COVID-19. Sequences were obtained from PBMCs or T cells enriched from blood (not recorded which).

CDR3 DNA sequence: TGTGCCAGCAGCCTATCGCGAGGACAAAAAGGCACTGAAGCTTTCTTT. It codes for CASSLSRGQKGTEAFF. The J gene is TRBJ1-1, the V gene TRBV14, with D tentatively TRBD1 (5 bases). Germline V lookup: CDR1 SGHDN, CDR2 FVKESK. The CDR3 sequence is 16 residues long. V lost 4 bases, J lost 4 bases, and 19 bases lay in between.